This TCR beta chain is from a study of cytotoxic CD8 clonotypes in ibrutinib-treated CLL (dated by TCRdb to 2020 to 2023). Concerning the study at large: The cohort had ten to twelve relapsed/refractory and roughly 15 treatment-naive patients; roughly 18 were IGHV unmutated. Responses were partial in around 25 patients and complete in 2; after median 68 months follow-up, around 14 stayed in remission and about twelve progressed. The response samples were drawn at a median of around eleven months into treatment, with a range of about 6 to 36 months. An average of about 260,000 productive templates and 94,082 productive rearrangements was obtained per sample. Of the 85 to 95 participants in the trial, about 25 had longitudinal samples available. Cryopreserved peripheral blood mononuclear cells were collected at three points: before therapy, at response, and at either sustained remission or disease progression. Every sample from remission and from progressive disease was obtained while the patients were still on ibrutinib. What the authors observed across the whole study: Sampling times were not matched between sustained-remission and progressing patients, and lymph node repertoires were not studied. Public clonotypes were found to be uncommon and were observed to contract or remain stable during treatment; the increase in clonality was shown to reflect expansion of private clonotypes at ibrutinib response. Clonality rose at ibrutinib response, remained stable during sustained remission, and dropped back toward baseline at progression. Baseline clonality was found to be higher than that of age-matched healthy donors and was strongly correlated with circulating CD8+ T-cell counts.

Note on this clone: Its recognized antigen is unknown. No much larger clone is present one base from it, and per-base qualities are unavailable.

Each clonotype received, on average, about 10x coverage in deep resolution sequencing performed on a MiSeq, where the target depth lay between 1 in 1 million and 1 in 200,000 T cells. TCR beta libraries were generated with the immunoSEQ hsTCRB Kit. In the paper's pipeline: Data were analyzed with ImmunoSEQ Data Assistant and ImmunoSEQ Analyzer, with V, D and J genes assigned per IMGT definitions. Clonality, which ranges from 0 to 1, was calculated by subtracting the normalized Shannon entropy of productive rearrangement frequencies from one. Only overrepresented clonotypes making up at least 0.05% of the repertoire of each patient were included in the public clonotype analysis. Approximately 13 age-matched healthy donor repertoires from immuneACCESS served as clonality controls. Here the immuneACCESS table is served through TCRdb, limited to in-frame sequences with V and J called. Missing clones are a known gap in these copies; in checked studies unresolved V genes cover under half, and the rest lacks a known reason. That table gives V, J and clone size, and the DNA gave D and trimming. The sample table contains tens of thousands of clones; only one count was recorded for roughly 85% of them. 20% of the sample belongs to the ten largest clones.

Read against the paper, the sample's time point label means: 20 to 30 months on ibrutinib. For TCR beta library preparation, about 2.1 micrograms of genomic DNA were extracted from the cryopreserved PBMCs. High-throughput TCR beta sequencing was performed on longitudinal blood samples from CLL patients receiving ibrutinib monotherapy. The patients took part in an open-label, single-center phase 2 trial of ibrutinib monotherapy. The sequenced sample was PBMCs, obtained after 24 months of ibrutinib treatment. The TCR was taken from a human donor with chronic lymphocytic leukemia.

In nucleotide form, the sequence is TGTGCCAGCAGCCAAGAAAACATTCAGTACTTC. Its coded protein is CASSQENIQYF. The chain is encoded by TRBV14 joined to TRBJ2-4; there is no confident call for the D gene. The CDR3 has 11 amino acids, counting the end cysteine and phenylalanine. Only CDR3 DNA remains: 33 bases, in frame from the first base. Taken from the germline V gene, the CDR1 and CDR2 loops are SGHDN and FVKESK. The germline ends are 0 bases apart after V is trimmed by 0 bases and J by 6 bases.